Listed here are 24 T cell receptor beta chains from one sample, sequenced in a study of metastatic and nonmetastatic thyroid tumors. TCRdb called clones again from the PCR reads with MiXCR. Here the sample spans about 46,000 clones, around 23% being singletons. All patients reached thyroid surgery having received no treatment beforehand. Sequencing was performed on blood. The receptors originated from a male donor with papillary thyroid cancer or a benign thyroid nodule (not recorded which). Some clones in this sample may be carry-over from other donors' samples.

This clone was picked up many times. It may be a read error: a sequence one base away is much more abundant. This chain links TRBV6-5 with TRBJ1-1, with 7 bases lining up with TRBD1. J lost 6 bases, V lost 2 bases, and 12 bases had no gene match. CDR1 and CDR2 from the germline V gene are MNHEY and SVGAGI. This CDR3 region has 16 residues. Here the CDR3 reads CASSYVQAKGGAEAFF. The CDR3 DNA sequence: TGTGCCAGCAGTTACGTTCAGGCGAAAGGGGGCGCTGAAGCTTTCTTT.

This clone was counted at least ten times. V is TRBV4-2 and J is TRBJ2-5; D gene unclear. This CDR3 spans 13 amino acids. Germline values: CDR1 LGHNA, CDR2 YNFKEQ. V was pared by 0 bases and J by 4 bases, with 6 bases between. The CDR3 coding sequence is TGTGCCAGCAGCCAAGATAACAGAGAGACCCAGTACTTC. It is translated as CASSQDNRETQYF.

The rearrangement joins TRBV2 to TRBJ1-1, with D possibly matching TRBD1 (5 bases). Germline V CDR1 and CDR2: SNHLY, FYNNEI. CDR3 length equals 19 residues. V was cut by 0 bases and J by 12 bases, with 32 bases left in between. CDR3 nucleotide sequence: TGTGCCAGCAGTGAAGCGCGGATAGATTTTCTACGGAAGGGGATTTTACCTTTCTTT. This sequence encodes CASSEARIDFLRKGILPFF.

This clone was recorded many times. The gene calls are TRBV12-3 or TRBV12-4 and TRBJ1-3, with TRBD1 matching 9 bases. The V segment lost 6 bases and the J segment 7 bases; nucleotides outside the gene matches: 7. CDR3 length: 14 residues. CDR3 nucleotide sequence: TGTGCCAGCAGAAGACAGGGGGTTATGAACACCATATATTTT. Protein: CASRRQGVMNTIYF.

This clone was seen ten or more times. The chain recombines TRBV5-1 with TRBJ2-2, with 7 bases matching TRBD1. Germline V gives CDR1 SGHRS, CDR2 YFSETQ. This CDR3 region has 16 residues. V dropped 4 bases and J dropped 3; count of bases not matched to a gene: 9. This CDR3 reads CASSAARTGYTGELFF. The CDR3 DNA reads as TGCGCCAGCAGCGCCGCAAGGACAGGATACACCGGGGAGCTGTTTTTT.

Notes on this clone: A junction end diverges from the germline sequence, so it may reflect a read error. The J gene is TRBJ1-2, the V gene TRBV6-2 or TRBV6-3; maybe TRBD1 (5 bases). Germline loops: CDR1 MNHEY, CDR2 SVGEGT. CDR3 length equals 15 residues. Here the CDR3 reads CASSYSRDGPYGYTF. CDR3 bases: TGTGCTAGCAGTTACTCGAGGGACGGCCCTTATGGCTACACCTTC.

This clone came up many times. The V gene is TRBV10-3, the J gene TRBJ2-3; D possibly corresponds to TRBD2 (6 bases). There are 15 residues in the CDR3. Germline CDR1 reads ENHRY; CDR2 reads SYGVKD. Trimming took 2 bases from V and 3 from J, leaving 12 bases between them. The CDR3 region is CAISEPSEVTDTQYF. CDR3 bases: TGTGCCATCAGTGAGCCTAGCGAAGTTACAGATACGCAGTATTTT.

This clone was counted many times. The rearrangement links TRBV5-1 to TRBJ2-1; TRBD2 matches at 15 bases. The CDR3 has 17 residues. Trimming removed 4 bases from V and 8 bases from J; junction bases left unmatched: 10. Germline values: CDR1 SGHRS, CDR2 YFSETQ. The CDR3 sequence: CASSPGLAGGPSHEQFF. The CDR3 nucleotides are TGCGCCAGCAGCCCAGGACTAGCGGGAGGGCCTTCACATGAGCAGTTCTTC.

This clone was counted only a few times. The gene calls are TRBV28 and TRBJ1-2, with D tentatively TRBD1 (5 bases). The CDR3 sequence is 16 residues long. Per the germline V gene, CDR1 is MDHEN and CDR2 is SYDVKM. V was shortened by 2 bases and J by 0 bases, with 13 bases between the two germline ends. CDR3 protein: CASSLPIWGPNYGYTF. In DNA, the CDR3 is TGTGCCAGCAGTTTACCCATCTGGGGACCTAACTATGGCTACACCTTC.

The table lists this clone with many counts. The chain combines TRBV18 with TRBJ2-5; D gene ambiguous. Trimming took 6 bases from V and 4 from J, leaving 12 bases between them. Germline V gene data show CDR1 as KGHSH and CDR2 as LQKENI. The CDR3 has 13 amino acids. CDR3 region: CASSPAPRETQYF. CDR3 bases: TGTGCCAGCTCCCCTGCCCCCAGAGAGACCCAGTACTTC.

By share, this clone ranks as medium-sized (0.01 to 0.1%). The CDR3 protein is CAWSVLRGATQYF. The CDR3 DNA follows: TGTGCCTGGAGTGTACTCCGGGGGGCTACGCAGTATTTT. The rearrangement links TRBV30 to TRBJ2-3; tentative D call: TRBD2 (7 bases). Trimming took off 0 bases at V and 8 bases at J, with 12 bases between the two ends. Germline V gene lookup returns CDR1 GTSNPN and CDR2 SVGIG (reference sequence). The CDR3 extends over 13 amino acids.

This clone was seen more than once but under ten times. The chain recombines TRBV28 with TRBJ1-2; TRBD1 might be the D (5 bases). The CDR3 extends over 14 amino acids. V shed 2 bases and J shed 8 bases, with 15 bases lying between them. Germline CDR1 and CDR2: MDHEN and SYDVKM. CDR3 protein: CASSLIQVSRGYTF. The CDR3 coding sequence is TGTGCCAGCAGTTTAATACAGGTTTCGCGGGGCTACACCTTC.

This clone appeared many times. The sample has other DNA sequences that encode this CDR3 too. The chain employs TRBV27 and TRBJ2-7; 11 bases agree with TRBD2. The germline gives CDR1 MNHEY, CDR2 SMNVEV (reference sequence). V was pared by 2 bases and J by 6 bases, with 3 bases of the junction left unmatched. The CDR3 contains 14 residues. The CDR3 reads CASSLALAGGEQYF. CDR3 coding DNA: TGTGCCAGCAGTTTAGCCCTAGCGGGAGGCGAGCAGTACTTC.

Many counts were recorded for this clone. The same CDR3 arises from other DNA sequences in this sample as well. The rearrangement links TRBV5-4 to TRBJ2-2; 13 nucleotides match TRBD2. Germline V CDR1 and CDR2: SGHNT, YYREEE (reference sequence). Unmatched junction bases numbered 5, after V lost 3 bases and J lost 3 bases. This CDR3 contains 17 residues. DNA for the CDR3: TGTGCCAGCAGCTCTGGGACTAGCGGGATAGACACCGGGGAGCTGTTTTTT. Its protein product is CASSSGTSGIDTGELFF.

This chain links TRBV20-1 with TRBJ1-4, with 9 bases that match TRBD1. CDR3 length equals 13 residues. V lost 6 bases, J lost 4 bases, and 3 bases stayed unmatched. Germline assignment: CDR1 DFQATT and CDR2 SNEGSKA (reference sequence). The CDR3 protein is CSAVGQGNEKLFF. CDR3 sequence (DNA): TGCAGTGCGGTGGGACAGGGTAATGAAAAACTGTTTTTT.

This clone occurred a few times. The chain carries TRBV6-1 and TRBJ1-1; D call uncertain. V dropped 6 bases and J dropped 6 bases, with 14 bases sitting between them. Germline CDR1 reads MNHNS; CDR2 reads SASEGT. This CDR3 region has 13 residues. Here the CDR3 reads CASRREGGSEAFF. The CDR3 DNA follows: TGTGCCAGCAGACGGGAGGGAGGATCTGAAGCTTTCTTT.

The chain links TRBV20-1 to TRBJ2-5; 11 nucleotides match TRBD1. The junction had 1 base not matched to a gene; V was cut back by 6 bases and J by 4 bases. The length of the CDR3 is 12 residues. CDR1 DFQATT and CDR2 SNEGSKA come from the germline V gene (reference sequence). The CDR3 DNA reads as TGCAGTGCCGGACAGGGGGCAGAGACCCAGTACTTC. Its translation is CSAGQGAETQYF.

This clone was recorded at least ten times. The chain joins TRBV28 to TRBJ1-4, with D maybe TRBD1 (6 bases). This CDR3 region has 13 residues. Looked up from germline, CDR1 is MDHEN and CDR2 is SYDVKM. Trimming left V 1 base short and J 10 bases short, with 10 bases between. The DNA of the CDR3 is TGTGCCAGCAGTTTATCTCAGGACAGAAAACTGTTTTTT. This translates into CASSLSQDRKLFF.

There are a few counts of this clone. The chain links TRBV28 to TRBJ2-7; TRBD2 matches at 8 bases. CDR3 size: 15 residues. The germline CDR1 and CDR2 sequences are MDHEN and SYDVKM. Trimming took 7 bases from V and 4 from J; bases not matched to a gene: 12. Written as DNA, the CDR3 is TGTGCCAGCACCTTAAGTTACGGGAGGGAATACGAGCAGTACTTC. It specifies CASTLSYGREYEQYF.

This clone showed up many times. The chain links TRBV27 to TRBJ2-5, with D possibly called TRBD1 or TRBD2 (5 bases each). Germline CDR1 is MNHEY and CDR2 is SMNVEV (reference sequence). CDR3 length equals 13 residues. The V and J ends lost 10 bases and 7 bases respectively, with 19 bases between them. CDR3 loop: CATISGRAGTQYF. In DNA form, the CDR3 reads TGTGCCACCATATCCGGCAGGGCGGGGACCCAGTACTTC.

In its sample, this clone ranks as medium-sized. The V call is TRBV6-1, the J call TRBJ2-7, with D unresolved. Germline V gives CDR1 MNHNS, CDR2 SASEGT. Between the trimmed V and J ends, which lost 6 bases and 5 bases, there was a span of 17 bases. This CDR3 contains 14 residues. The DNA of the CDR3 is TGTGCCAGCAGATCACCGGATGCCTCACACGAGCAGTACTTC. It yields the protein CASRSPDASHEQYF.

The V call is TRBV5-1, the J call TRBJ1-2; TRBD1 agrees at 11 bases. The CDR3 covers 13 residues. Germline-derived CDR1 and CDR2 are SGHRS and YFSETQ. J gave up 8 bases and V 3 bases, and 3 bases lay outside the gene matches. CDR3 region: CASSSGQGGGYTF. The DNA of the CDR3 is TGCGCCAGCAGCTCGGGACAGGGGGGAGGCTACACCTTC.

The table lists this clone with a few counts. The V gene is TRBV2, the J gene TRBJ2-7; D gene ambiguous. The V gene's germline CDR1 is SNHLY and CDR2 FYNNEI. The CDR3 is 13 amino acids. V lost 5 bases, J lost 3 bases, and 11 bases lay in between. CDR3 amino acids: CASSPSGNYEQYF. For the CDR3, the DNA is TGTGCCAGCAGTCCTTCAGGTAACTACGAGCAGTACTTC.

Regarding this clone: The junction departs from the called germline gene at one end, perhaps through a read error. The rearrangement joins TRBV20-1 to TRBJ2-7, with D possibly being TRBD2 (5 bases). CDR3 length: 14 amino acids. In germline, CDR1 is DFQATT, CDR2 SNEGSKA (reference sequence). The CDR3 DNA reads TGCAGTGCTAGGACCTATTGGGAGACCTACGAGCATTACTTC. Translated, it gives CSARTYWETYEHYF.